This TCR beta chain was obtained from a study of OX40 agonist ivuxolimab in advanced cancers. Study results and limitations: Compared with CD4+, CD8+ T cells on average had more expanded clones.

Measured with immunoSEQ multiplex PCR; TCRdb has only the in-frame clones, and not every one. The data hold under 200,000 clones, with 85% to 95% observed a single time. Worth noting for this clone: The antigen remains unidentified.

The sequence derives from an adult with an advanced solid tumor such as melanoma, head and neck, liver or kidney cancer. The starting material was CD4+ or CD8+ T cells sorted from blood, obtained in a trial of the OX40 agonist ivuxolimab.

In DNA, the CDR3 is TGTGCCAGCAGCAGAGGGGGCGGGTTGAAGTTGACTGCCTACGAGCAGTACTTC. Translation gives CASSRGGGLKLTAYEQYF. This chain joins TRBV7-2 and TRBJ2-7; the match to TRBD1 covers 7 bases. This CDR3 has 18 residues. The V segment lost 5 bases and the J segment 2 bases; nucleotides outside the gene matches: 18. Germline CDR1 reads SGHTA; CDR2 reads FQGNSA.